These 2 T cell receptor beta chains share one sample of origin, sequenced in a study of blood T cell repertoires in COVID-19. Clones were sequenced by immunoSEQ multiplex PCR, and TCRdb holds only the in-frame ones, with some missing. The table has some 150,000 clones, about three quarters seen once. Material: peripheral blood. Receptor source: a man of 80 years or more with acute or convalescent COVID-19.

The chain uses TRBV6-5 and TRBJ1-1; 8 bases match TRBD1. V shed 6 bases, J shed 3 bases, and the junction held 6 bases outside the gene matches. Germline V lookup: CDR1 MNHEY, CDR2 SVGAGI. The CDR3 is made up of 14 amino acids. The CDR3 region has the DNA TGTGCCAGCAGGGGTGACAGGGGCGACACTGAAGCTTTCTTT. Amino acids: CASRGDRGDTEAFF.

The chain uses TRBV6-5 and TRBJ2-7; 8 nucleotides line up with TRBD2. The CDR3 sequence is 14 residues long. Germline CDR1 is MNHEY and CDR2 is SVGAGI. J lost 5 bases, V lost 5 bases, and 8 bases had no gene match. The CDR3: CASSPRGGRNEQYF. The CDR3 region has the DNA TGTGCCAGCAGTCCCCGGGGGGGGCGAAACGAGCAGTACTTC.